These 9 T cell receptor beta chains share one sample of origin, sequenced in a study of Tregs in tolerant kidney transplant recipients. TCRdb's copy holds only in-frame clones and misses some; the assay was immunoSEQ multiplex PCR. The sample has around 230,000 clones, roughly four fifths seen once; the top ten hold approximately 0.69%. Sequencing was carried out using CD4+ T cells from blood. The receptors here all came from a human donor in good health.

The rearrangement links TRBV7-2 to TRBJ2-1, with no clear D. This CDR3 is built from 14 residues. Germline CDR1 SGHTA, CDR2 FQGNSA. V was cut by 4 bases and J by 8 bases, with 15 bases left in between. DNA for the CDR3: TGTGCCAGCAGCTCCAGCCGGAAGGGCGATGAGCAGTTCTTC. It codes for CASSSSRKGDEQFF.

This chain links TRBV21-1 with TRBJ1-3; the D call in the table, TRBD1, was not verified against the DNA. TRBV21-1 is termed a pseudogene. There are 21 residues in the CDR3. The DNA of the CDR3 is TGTGCCAGCAGCTCTCTGGCCCCGGACAGTAACCCACCGCCCTCTGGAAACACCATATATTTT. This translates into CASSSLAPDSNPPPSGNTIYF.

CDR3 nucleotide sequence: TGTGCCAGCAGCTTAATTGGTCGGCAGAACCTTGAGCCCCAGCATTTT. It specifies CASSLIGRQNLEPQHF. This rearrangement joins TRBV7-9 to TRBJ1-5, with D unresolved. Germline V gives CDR1 SEHNR, CDR2 FQNEAQ (reference sequence). Trimming pared 2 bases from V and 8 bases from J, leaving 19 bases between. The CDR3 sequence is 16 residues long.

J is TRBJ2-3 and V is TRBV10-1; 8 bases match TRBD2. There are 15 residues in the CDR3. V gave up 3 bases and J gave up 4 bases; unmatched junction bases: 6. Per the germline V gene, CDR1 is WNHNN and CDR2 is SYGVQD (reference sequence). CDR3 protein: CASSDGTSGSDTQYF. The CDR3 DNA reads TGCGCCAGCAGTGATGGGACTAGTGGGTCAGATACGCAGTATTTT.

The chain links TRBV4-2 to TRBJ1-4; 8 nucleotides agree with TRBD1. The CDR3 is made up of 16 amino acids. With V trimmed by 8 bases and J by 8 bases, 16 bases remained unmatched. The V gene's germline CDR1 is LGHNA and CDR2 YNFKEQ. CDR3 sequence reads: CASGVPGTDRDEKLFF. The DNA of the CDR3 is TGTGCCAGCGGGGTCCCTGGGACGGACAGGGACGAAAAACTGTTTTTT.

This clone was detected once. V and J are TRBV6-1 and TRBJ2-3; 9 nucleotides match TRBD1. V lost 5 bases, J lost 0 bases, and 3 bases stayed unmatched. CDR3 size: 15 residues. CDR1 MNHNS and CDR2 SASEGT come from the germline V gene. CDR3 sequence reads: CASSIQGASTDTQYF. For the CDR3, the DNA is TGTGCCAGCAGTATACAGGGGGCTAGCACAGATACGCAGTATTTT.

The V call is TRBV10-3, the J call TRBJ2-3, with 8 bases matching TRBD1. Germline V gene sequence: CDR1 ENHRY, CDR2 SYGVKD. V dropped 5 bases and J dropped 4; count of bases not matched to a gene: 8. The CDR3 is 15 amino acids. The CDR3: CAISFGQGHSDTQYF. The CDR3 DNA reads TGTGCCATCAGTTTTGGACAGGGTCACTCAGATACGCAGTATTTT.

Remarks on this clone: At one end the junction does not follow the germline gene, possibly because of a read error. Other DNA sequences in the same sample also yield this CDR3. The chain uses TRBV5-4 and TRBJ2-7, with a weak D call TRBD2 (5 bases). This CDR3 comprises 15 residues. CDR1 and CDR2 (germline): SGHNT, YYREEE (reference sequence). DNA of the CDR3: TGCGCCAGCAGCTTGCCGGGGATAGGCTCCTACGAGCAGTACTTC. Translated, it gives CASSLPGIGSYEQYF. The variable domain in full, with the rest retrieved from reference TRBV5-4 and TRBJ2-7, is ETGVTQSPTHLIKTRGQQVTLRCSSQSGHNTVSWYQQALGQGPQFIFQYYREEENGRGNFPPRFSGLQFPNYSSELNVNALELDDSALYLCASSLPGIGSYEQYFGPGTRLTVT.

This clone showed up just a few times. The chain carries TRBV6-6 and TRBJ2-6; D ambiguous. This CDR3 is built from 15 residues. Trimming took 4 bases from V and 2 from J, leaving 9 bases between them. Germline-derived CDR1 and CDR2 are MNHNY and SVGAGI (reference sequence). CDR3 DNA: TGTGCCAGCAGTTCCCGTGACGCTGGGGCCAACGTCCTGACTTTC. Translation gives CASSSRDAGANVLTF.